One sample yielded the 22 T cell receptor beta chains listed below, sequenced in a study of T cell repertoires in cytomegalovirus infection. TCRdb recomputed calls from the reads with MiXCR, one row per CDR3 protein. The sample gives 560,000 or so distinct CDR3 sequences, approximately 15% of which show up once; roughly a quarter is in the top ten. The sequenced sample consisted of CD8+ T cells from PBMCs. These receptors were obtained from a human donor in good health (CMV status not recorded). Some clones in this sample may be carry-over from other donors' samples.

This clonotype was seen at least ten times. This chain connects TRBV27 to TRBJ2-3, with unresolved D. Germline values: CDR1 MNHEY, CDR2 SMNVEV (reference sequence). Trimming took off 5 bases at V and 2 bases at J, with 8 bases between the two ends. The CDR3 spans 13 residues. In DNA, the CDR3 is TGTGCCAGCAGTCCCCCGCTCACAGATACGCAGTATTTT. This sequence encodes CASSPPLTDTQYF.

This clonotype was observed many times. This chain uses TRBV12-3 or TRBV12-4 with TRBJ1-2; D gene uncertain. The CDR3 has 14 amino acids. Trimming cost V 0 bases and J 8 bases, with 13 bases left between them. The CDR3 DNA follows: TGTGCCAGCAGTTTAGCGAGAGCGGCCTTAGGCTACACCTTC. It codes for CASSLARAALGYTF.

This clonotype appeared a few times. The chain is built from TRBV19 and TRBJ1-1, with D possibly TRBD1 on 5 matching bases. This CDR3 contains 13 residues. The V and J ends lost 6 bases and 1 base respectively, with 9 bases between them. Germline values: CDR1 LNHDA, CDR2 SQIVND (reference sequence). The DNA of the CDR3 is TGTGCCAGTAGGGGACGGACGAACACTGAAGCTTTCTTT. This encodes CASRGRTNTEAFF.

The sample holds many counts of this clonotype. The V gene is TRBV6-2 or TRBV6-3, the J gene TRBJ2-1; the D is unclear. This CDR3 has 18 residues. The germline CDR1 and CDR2 sequences are MNHEY and SVGEGT. V dropped 0 bases and J dropped 0 bases, with 15 bases sitting between them. Here the CDR3 reads CASSYSRQVISSYNEQFF. The CDR3 DNA follows: TGTGCCAGCAGTTACTCGAGGCAGGTAATTAGCTCCTACAATGAGCAGTTCTTC.

This clonotype was recorded many times. This rearrangement joins TRBV7-8 to TRBJ2-4, with D unresolved. V lost 1 base and J lost 7, with 8 bases in between. The CDR3 is made up of 13 amino acids. The V gene's germline CDR1 is SGHVS and CDR2 FQNEAQ. The CDR3: CASSLGYRNIQYF. The CDR3 DNA is TGTGCCAGCAGCTTAGGATATCGGAACATTCAGTACTTC.

The table lists this clonotype with many counts. The genes are TRBV7-3 and TRBJ2-2, with no clear D. The CDR3 has 14 residues. Germline CDR1 and CDR2: SGHTA and FQGTGA. The V end was cut by 5 bases, the J end by 3 bases, with 10 bases between. Here the CDR3 DNA reads TGTGCCAGCAGCCCAGGACCTTACACCGGGGAGCTGTTTTTT. Protein sequence: CASSPGPYTGELFF.

This clonotype appeared many times. The chain joins TRBV3-1 to TRBJ2-7; D remains ambiguous. Trimming took 4 bases from V and 0 from J, leaving 13 bases between them. In germline, CDR1 is LGHDT, CDR2 YNNKEL (reference sequence). This CDR3 spans 15 amino acids. Here the CDR3 reads CASSPAVGYSYEQYF. The CDR3 DNA follows: TGTGCCAGCAGCCCGGCGGTGGGATACTCCTACGAGCAGTACTTC.

This chain uses TRBV7-9 with TRBJ2-7, with unresolved D. V was clipped by 7 bases and J by 6 bases, with 13 bases between them. The length of the CDR3 is 12 residues. Germline V gives CDR1 SEHNR, CDR2 FQNEAQ (reference sequence). As DNA, the CDR3 is TGTGCCAGCACCATTGCGAACAGCGAGCAGTACTTC. Translating it yields CASTIANSEQYF.

This clonotype was found many times. The rearrangement links TRBV7-6 to TRBJ2-1, with 8 bases aligning to TRBD1. The CDR3 loop spans 17 amino acids. Germline V lookup: CDR1 SGHVS, CDR2 FNYEAQ. Germline trimming cut 1 base from V and 0 bases from J; bases unmatched to any gene: 5. The CDR3 DNA reads as TGTGCCAGCAGCTTAGGTGGACAGGGTGACTCCTACAATGAGCAGTTCTTC. It codes for CASSLGGQGDSYNEQFF.

This clonotype was detected many times. This rearrangement joins TRBV2 to TRBJ1-1; D unresolved. The CDR3 extends over 12 amino acids. The germline V gene has CDR1 SNHLY and CDR2 FYNNEI. V lost 7 bases, J lost 4 bases, and 10 bases lay in between. The CDR3 is CASTTAFTEAFF. In DNA form, the CDR3 reads TGTGCCAGCACTACCGCTTTCACTGAAGCTTTCTTT.

This clonotype was detected a few times. V is TRBV3-1 and J is TRBJ1-3; D is undetermined. This CDR3 has 17 residues. Trimming stripped 0 bases from V and 4 bases from J, with 16 bases between. Germline CDR1 and CDR2: LGHDT and YNNKEL (reference sequence). The CDR3 region is CASSQEVGKSKGNTIYF. The DNA for the CDR3 is TGTGCCAGCAGCCAAGAAGTCGGTAAAAGTAAAGGAAACACCATATATTTT.

This clonotype was counted between two and nine times. The chain joins TRBV19 to TRBJ1-1; D uncertain. V gave up 2 bases and J gave up 1 base, with 8 bases separating them. CDR1 and CDR2 from the germline V gene are LNHDA and SQIVND (reference sequence). There are 14 residues in the CDR3. The CDR3 protein is CASSIPPGNTEAFF. The CDR3 bases are TGTGCCAGTAGTATACCCCCGGGGAACACTGAAGCTTTCTTT.

Of note for this clonotype: A much larger clonotype is one base distant, so this may be a read error. This is likely a read error, given that the CDR3 carries no conserved phenylalanine or tryptophan at its end. V gene TRBV10-2 combines with J gene TRBJ2-7; D unresolved. The CDR3 spans 13 residues. Germline V lookup: CDR1 WSHSY, CDR2 SAAADI. The V end was cut by 4 bases, the J end by 1 base, with 8 bases between. Here the CDR3 reads CASSADPSYEQYL. In DNA, the CDR3 is TGCGCCAGCAGTGCGGACCCTTCCTACGAGCAGTACTTA.

This clonotype showed up just a few times. The V gene is TRBV29-1, the J gene TRBJ2-2; 12 bases agree with TRBD1. Per the germline V gene, CDR1 is SQVTM and CDR2 is ANQGSEA. The CDR3 loop spans 13 amino acids. Trimming took 8 bases from V and 6 from J; bases not matched to a gene: 4. The CDR3 sequence is CSIRDRGPGELFF. DNA of the CDR3: TGCAGCATCCGGGACAGGGGGCCCGGGGAGCTGTTTTTT.

The table lists this clonotype with many counts. The rearrangement joins TRBV6-1 to TRBJ1-1; D gene unclear. Trimming took off 3 bases at V and 0 bases at J, with 8 bases between the two ends. The CDR3 contains 14 residues. Germline V lookup: CDR1 MNHNS, CDR2 SASEGT. The CDR3 here is CASSDRPMNTEAFF. CDR3 nucleotides: TGTGCCAGCAGTGACAGACCCATGAACACTGAAGCTTTCTTT.

This clonotype was counted many times. The J gene is TRBJ2-7, the V gene TRBV4-2, with 10 bases that match TRBD2. The CDR3 runs to 16 residues. V lost 0 bases and J lost 5; bases outside the gene matches: 7. The V gene's germline CDR1 is LGHNA and CDR2 YNFKEQ. CDR3 sequence: CASSQDRLAGVHEQYF. The DNA of the CDR3 is TGTGCCAGCAGCCAAGATAGGCTAGCGGGAGTCCACGAGCAGTACTTC.

This clonotype appeared a few times. The chain has TRBV9 and TRBJ2-7; 7 nucleotides align to TRBD1. With V trimmed by 4 bases and J by 4 bases, 8 bases remained unmatched. The CDR3 runs to 14 residues. Germline V gene sequence: CDR1 SGDLS, CDR2 YYNGEE. The CDR3 loop reads CASSQGDSVYEQYF. The CDR3 nucleotides are TGTGCCAGCAGCCAGGGGGACAGCGTTTACGAGCAGTACTTC.

On this clonotype: This may stem from a read error, because a much larger clone lies one nucleotide away. The conserved phenylalanine or tryptophan normally closing the CDR3 is absent here, so this likely arose from a read error. The V call is TRBV10-3, the J call TRBJ2-1; 14 bases align to TRBD2. Trimming cost V 7 bases and J 8 bases; bases outside gene matches: 10. The CDR3 runs 16 residues. Per germline, CDR1 ENHRY and CDR2 SYGVKD. CDR3 in amino acids: CAITKGLAGVNDEQFL. The CDR3 region has the DNA TGTGCCATCACTAAGGGACTAGCGGGGGTTAACGATGAGCAGTTCTTA.

The chain uses TRBV27 and TRBJ2-1; 8 bases line up with TRBD1. The CDR3 runs 13 residues. V gave up 6 bases and J gave up 6 bases; unmatched junction bases: 4. Germline loops: CDR1 MNHEY, CDR2 SMNVEV (reference sequence). The CDR3 sequence is CASRPQGGNEQFF. CDR3 DNA sequence: TGTGCCAGCAGGCCACAGGGGGGCAATGAGCAGTTCTTC.

This chain joins TRBV28 and TRBJ2-7; D is ambiguous. This CDR3 is 13 amino acids long. V lost 4 bases and J lost 5, with 12 bases in between. Germline V gene lookup returns CDR1 MDHEN and CDR2 SYDVKM. The CDR3 region is CASSSLDRDEQYF. The CDR3 DNA reads TGTGCCAGCAGTTCTCTCGACCGAGACGAGCAGTACTTC.

This clonotype was observed many times. This chain links TRBV7-3 with TRBJ2-1; 9 bases fit TRBD2. With 1 base clipped from V and 5 bases from J, the junction kept 6 bases outside the gene matches. Germline CDR1 is SGHTA and CDR2 is FQGTGA. CDR3 length equals 16 residues. The CDR3 region is CASSLMGRGGHNEQFF. The CDR3 nucleotides read TGTGCCAGCAGCTTAATGGGGCGGGGGGGCCACAATGAGCAGTTCTTC. Full variable domain (missing parts from reference TRBV7-3 and TRBJ2-1): GAGVSQTPSNKVTEKGKYVELRCDPISGHTALYWYRQSLGQGPEFLIYFQGTGAADDSGLPNDRFFAVRPEGSVSTLKIQRTERGDSAVYLCASSLMGRGGHNEQFFGPGTRLTVL.

The chain has TRBV9 and TRBJ1-3; D remains unclear. The length of the CDR3 is 20 residues. V was clipped by 3 bases and J by 0 bases, with 25 bases between them. Germline V lookup: CDR1 SGDLS, CDR2 YYNGEE. The CDR3 DNA reads as TGTGCCAGCAGCGGACCGGCTAAGATCCCGCACTCTGGCTCTGGAAACACCATATATTTT. Its protein is CASSGPAKIPHSGSGNTIYF.